Presented here are 31 T cell receptor beta chains from one specimen sequenced in a study of T cells after yellow fever vaccination. Each CDR3 protein gets one entry after TCRdb re-called the 5' RACE reads with MiXCR. The sample records about 21,000 distinct CDR3 sequences, roughly 5% being singletons. This sample comprised PBMCs, either bulk or a sorted T-cell subset (CD4+, CD8+, memory, or dextramer-sorted; not recorded which), obtained roughly 46 days after the first yellow fever vaccination. Receptor source: a man aged 18-30 years who received the YFV17D yellow fever vaccine.

The sample holds many counts of this clonotype. This chain joins TRBV29-1 and TRBJ1-5, with D possibly being TRBD1 (5 bases). CDR1 is SQVTM and CDR2 is ANQGSEA in the germline V gene. V was cut by 6 bases and J by 2 bases, with 11 bases left in between. CDR3 size: 13 residues. The CDR3 sequence is CSVAGRGNQPQHF. CDR3 nucleotides: TGCAGCGTGGCGGGCAGGGGCAATCAGCCCCAGCATTTT.

Many counts were recorded for this clonotype. The chain joins TRBV30 to TRBJ2-7; a possible D gene is TRBD1 (5 bases). Trimming stripped 3 bases from V and 2 bases from J, with 11 bases between. This CDR3 has 13 residues. CDR1 is GTSNPN, CDR2 SVGIG, per germline (reference sequence). The DNA for the CDR3 is TGTGCCTGGAGGAAGCAGGGAACCTACGAGCAGTACTTC. Its translation is CAWRKQGTYEQYF.

This clonotype was observed at least ten times. The DNA of the CDR3 is TGCGCCAGCAGCTTGCGGTCGGGGGCGAACACTGAAGCTTTCTTT. This translates into CASSLRSGANTEAFF. The rearrangement links TRBV5-1 to TRBJ1-1; D possibly corresponds to TRBD1 (6 bases). Trimming left V 1 base short and J 1 base short, with 11 bases between. The CDR3 runs to 15 residues. Germline CDR1 SGHRS, CDR2 YFSETQ.

This clonotype was counted ten times or more. The rearrangement links TRBV2 to TRBJ1-5; D may be TRBD1 (5 bases). V was cut by 4 bases and J by 5 bases, with 12 bases left in between. Germline V gene sequence: CDR1 SNHLY, CDR2 FYNNEI. This CDR3 has 14 residues. CDR3 nucleotide sequence: TGTGCCAGCAGTGCTACAGGAAATGATCAGCCCCAGCATTTT. Its protein product is CASSATGNDQPQHF.

This clonotype was seen at least ten times. The CDR3 protein is CASSEASPPEQYV. The CDR3, as DNA: TGTGCCAGCAGTGAAGCGAGTCCCCCGGAGCAGTACGTC. The chain employs TRBV6-1 and TRBJ2-7; D unclear. This CDR3 is 13 amino acids long. Germline CDR1 MNHNS, CDR2 SASEGT. The V gene lost 0 bases and the J gene lost 7 bases, with 10 bases spanning the gap.

This clonotype has ten or more counts. This sequence joins TRBV7-6 and TRBJ1-5; tentatively, D is TRBD1 (5 bases). CDR1 is SGHVS and CDR2 is FNYEAQ in the germline V gene. This CDR3 is built from 15 residues. The ends were cut back, 5 bases at V and 3 bases at J, with 14 bases in the middle. The CDR3 coding sequence is TGTGCCAGCAGCCAAAGCACAGGACTCAATCAGCCCCAGCATTTT. Protein product: CASSQSTGLNQPQHF.

This sequence joins TRBV6-2 or TRBV6-3 and TRBJ2-7, with 7 bases that match TRBD1. Germline loops: CDR1 MNHEY, CDR2 SVGEGT. The J segment lost 6 bases and the V segment lost 4 bases, leaving 6 bases of the junction unmatched. The CDR3 is 13 amino acids. The CDR3 sequence is CASSLFRTGEQYV. The DNA for the CDR3 is TGTGCCAGCAGTTTGTTCCGGACAGGCGAGCAGTACGTC.

This clonotype showed up many times. This sequence joins TRBV6-2 or TRBV6-3 and TRBJ1-1; 7 nucleotides agree with TRBD1. The CDR3 has 17 amino acids. Germline CDR1 and CDR2: MNHEY and SVGEGT. V lost 3 bases, J lost 1 base, and 11 bases stayed unmatched. As DNA, the CDR3 is TGTGCCAGCAGTTATCCCCGCAGGGGGAGGACGAACACTGAAGCTTTCTTT. Translated: CASSYPRRGRTNTEAFF.

This clonotype was detected many times. This chain connects TRBV7-9 to TRBJ2-7; D possibly uses TRBD1 or TRBD2 (5 bases each). Trimming shortened V by 5 bases and J by 5 bases, and 13 bases separated the two germline ends. Germline V gene data show CDR1 as SEHNR and CDR2 as FQNEAQ (reference sequence). The CDR3 contains 13 residues. This CDR3 reads CASSGTNTDEQYV. CDR3 nucleotides: TGTGCCAGCAGCGGGACGAACACTGACGAGCAGTACGTC.

This clonotype occurred many times. The chain recombines TRBV5-1 with TRBJ2-2; TRBD1 is a possible D gene (6 bases). The V gene's germline CDR1 is SGHRS and CDR2 YFSETQ. The CDR3 has 15 amino acids. V dropped 4 bases and J dropped 3 bases, with 13 bases sitting between them. The DNA for the CDR3 is TGCGCCAGCAGCGGGGGCAGGGCTGACACCGGGGAGCTGTTTTTT. Translation: CASSGGRADTGELFF.

There are many counts of this clonotype. The chain recombines TRBV20-1 with TRBJ1-2; no clear D. V was shortened by 3 bases and J by 4 bases, with 15 bases between the two germline ends. There are 14 residues in the CDR3. Germline values: CDR1 DFQATT, CDR2 SNEGSKA (reference sequence). CDR3 sequence: CSARSGGVIYGYTF. CDR3 nucleotides: TGCAGTGCTAGGTCCGGCGGGGTCATCTATGGCTACACCTTC.

The sample holds many counts of this clonotype. V is TRBV5-1 and J is TRBJ2-5, with TRBD1 matching over 9 bases. Germline CDR1 reads SGHRS; CDR2 reads YFSETQ. CDR3 length equals 16 residues. Trimming took 0 bases from V and 4 from J; bases not matched to a gene: 7. The CDR3 reads CASSLGGTGGGETQYF. CDR3 coding DNA: TGCGCCAGCAGCTTGGGGGGAACAGGGGGCGGAGAGACCCAGTACTTC.

This clonotype was counted at least ten times. V is TRBV5-1 and J is TRBJ2-7, with D perhaps being TRBD1 or TRBD2 (5 bases each). The CDR3 spans 14 residues. Trimming took 10 bases from V and 5 from J, leaving 22 bases between them. The germline CDR1 and CDR2 sequences are SGHRS and YFSETQ. The CDR3 DNA is TGCGCCTCGTCCTCCGGGGCTAGCAACGACGAGCAGTACGTC. This gives the protein CASSSGASNDEQYV.

The sample holds many counts of this clonotype. The chain uses TRBV6-2 or TRBV6-3 and TRBJ2-2; unclear D gene. V lost 0 bases and J lost 1, with 9 bases in between. The V gene's germline CDR1 is MNHEY and CDR2 SVGEGT. This CDR3 has 16 amino acids. The DNA of the CDR3 is TGTGCCAGCAGTTACTCTGCGGACGAGAACACCGGGGAGCTGTTTTTT. Its protein product is CASSYSADENTGELFF.

This clonotype was observed many times. This chain connects TRBV11-2 to TRBJ1-4, with D possibly being TRBD1 (6 bases). This CDR3 has 15 residues. V was cut by 3 bases and J by 5 bases, with 13 bases left in between. Germline CDR1 is SGHAT and CDR2 is FQNNGV. The CDR3 region has the DNA TGTGCCAGCAGCTTTCAGGGGAGGTCGAATGAAAAACTGTTTTTT. Protein: CASSFQGRSNEKLFF.

This clonotype occurred many times. This chain links TRBV27 with TRBJ1-5; no clear D gene. The CDR3 runs to 14 residues. CDR1 and CDR2 (germline): MNHEY, SMNVEV (reference sequence). With 5 bases removed from V and 3 bases from J, the gap between germline ends came to 11 bases. The CDR3 here is CASSLERFNQPQHF. Written as DNA, the CDR3 is TGTGCCAGCAGTCTCGAACGGTTCAATCAGCCCCAGCATTTT.

This clonotype was counted ten times or more. The genes are TRBV6-5 and TRBJ2-1; 8 bases are a match to TRBD2. The CDR3 runs 15 residues. The V segment lost 4 bases and the J segment 6 bases; nucleotides outside the gene matches: 8. In germline, CDR1 is MNHEY, CDR2 SVGAGI. The CDR3 loop reads CASSSPGGALNEQFF. CDR3 nucleotide sequence: TGTGCCAGCAGTTCCCCCGGGGGGGCCCTCAATGAGCAGTTCTTC.

In its sample, this clonotype was seen many times. The chain employs TRBV9 and TRBJ1-5, with 8 positions matching TRBD1. V lost 3 bases, J lost 4 bases, and 3 bases stayed unmatched. The germline V gene encodes CDR1 SGDLS and CDR2 YYNGEE. The CDR3 is 14 residues long. The CDR3 DNA reads TGTGCCAGCAGCGGGACAGGGACGAATCAGCCCCAGCATTTT. Translation gives CASSGTGTNQPQHF.

This clonotype was detected many times. V is TRBV24-1 and J is TRBJ2-7; no firm D call. The germline gives CDR1 KGHDR, CDR2 SFDVKD. The CDR3 extends over 17 amino acids. V lost 1 base and J 0 bases, leaving 15 bases between the germline ends. The CDR3 sequence: CATSDFERNPISYEQYV. The CDR3 coding sequence is TGTGCCACCAGTGATTTTGAACGGAATCCTATCTCCTACGAGCAGTACGTC.

In this sample, this clonotype turned up many times. J is TRBJ1-5 and V is TRBV12-3 or TRBV12-4; D not certain. This CDR3 has 14 amino acids. Deletions cut 3 bases from V and 8 bases from J, with 14 bases between. The CDR3: CASSFRDGEEPQHF. The CDR3 DNA reads as TGTGCCAGCAGTTTCCGAGACGGCGAGGAGCCCCAGCATTTT.

This clonotype was counted ten times or more. CDR3: CASSPSGTGIYEQFF. For the CDR3, the DNA is TGTGCCAGCAGCCCTTCCGGGACAGGGATCTATGAGCAGTTCTTC. The V gene is TRBV7-3, the J gene TRBJ2-1; 9 bases match TRBD1. CDR1 and CDR2 from the germline V gene are SGHTA and FQGTGA. Trimming took 5 bases from V and 8 from J; bases not matched to a gene: 10. This CDR3 comprises 15 residues.

This clonotype was counted at least ten times. This chain connects TRBV27 to TRBJ2-1; 8 bases agree with TRBD2. The V segment lost 7 bases and the J segment 7 bases; nucleotides outside the gene matches: 9. The CDR3 covers 14 residues. Germline CDR1 is MNHEY and CDR2 is SMNVEV (reference sequence). This CDR3 is CASTTSGGGNEQFF. The CDR3 nucleotides are TGTGCCAGCACCACCAGCGGGGGAGGGAATGAGCAGTTCTTC.

This clonotype was seen at least ten times. The chain combines TRBV20-1 with TRBJ2-5; D unresolved. V was cut by 1 base and J by 3 bases, with 15 bases left in between. CDR1 is DFQATT and CDR2 is SNEGSKA in the germline V gene (reference sequence). This CDR3 comprises 15 residues. The chain's CDR3 is CSARGPAGREETQYF. In DNA, the CDR3 is TGCAGTGCTAGAGGCCCCGCAGGCCGGGAAGAGACCCAGTACTTC.

This clonotype was counted at least ten times. The genes are TRBV11-2 and TRBJ2-5; D possibly corresponds to TRBD1 (5 bases). Germline V gene sequence: CDR1 SGHAT, CDR2 FQNNGV. This CDR3 has 13 residues. V was shortened by 2 bases and J by 7 bases, with 11 bases between the two germline ends. In nucleotides, the CDR3 is TGTGCCAGCAGCTTAACGAGTACAGGGACCCAGTACTTC. Amino acid sequence: CASSLTSTGTQYF.

At least ten counts were recorded for this clonotype. V is TRBV20-1 and J is TRBJ1-6; 7 bases are shared with TRBD1. V lost 0 bases and J lost 10; bases outside the gene matches: 9. Germline-derived CDR1 and CDR2 are DFQATT and SNEGSKA (reference sequence). This CDR3 is built from 15 residues. Written as DNA, the CDR3 is TGCAGTGCTAGAGATGCGAGACAGGGTCGATCACCCCTCCACTTT. This gives the protein CSARDARQGRSPLHF.

This clonotype came up many times. The V gene is TRBV30, the J gene TRBJ2-5; TRBD1 matches 9 bases. This CDR3 region has 13 residues. Trimming took 0 bases from V and 5 from J; bases not matched to a gene: 1. Per the germline V gene, CDR1 is GTSNPN and CDR2 is SVGIG (reference sequence). CDR3 DNA: TGTGCCTGGAGTGTACAGGGGGCTGAGACCCAGTACTTC. Translating it yields CAWSVQGAETQYF.

This clonotype was counted many times. The rearrangement uses TRBV12-3 or TRBV12-4 and TRBJ2-3; 7 bases align to TRBD2. The CDR3 contains 14 residues. V was pared by 3 bases and J by 5 bases, with 5 bases of the junction left unmatched. Here the CDR3 reads CASSFLAVGDTQYF. The CDR3 DNA is TGTGCCAGCAGTTTCCTAGCGGTGGGAGATACGCAGTATTTT.

Many counts were recorded for this clonotype. The rearrangement links TRBV27 to TRBJ2-2, with D uncertain. The CDR3 is 13 amino acids. Looked up from germline, CDR1 is MNHEY and CDR2 is SMNVEV (reference sequence). V lost 11 bases and J 0 bases, leaving 10 bases between the germline ends. This chain's CDR3 is CACSSANTGELFF. CDR3 nucleotides: TGTGCCTGCTCGTCCGCGAACACCGGGGAGCTGTTTTTT.

This clonotype was seen repeatedly, ten times or more. The chain employs TRBV27 and TRBJ2-2; 8 bases map to TRBD1. The CDR3 runs 16 residues. Looked up from germline, CDR1 is MNHEY and CDR2 is SMNVEV (reference sequence). V was clipped by 0 bases and J by 6 bases; unmatched bases: 6. CDR3 coding DNA: TGTGCCAGCAGTTTATCGAGACAGGGGTACGCCGGGGAGCTGTTTTTT. Translating gives CASSLSRQGYAGELFF.

This clonotype was observed many times. The chain uses TRBV5-1 and TRBJ2-5; tentatively, D is TRBD1 (6 bases). The CDR3 has 14 residues. Germline V lookup: CDR1 SGHRS, CDR2 YFSETQ. The ends were cut back, 7 bases at V and 0 bases at J, with 13 bases in the middle. The CDR3 spells CASAEQGDQETQYF. CDR3 in DNA: TGCGCCAGCGCAGAACAGGGAGACCAAGAGACCCAGTACTTC.

This clonotype was seen many times. The gene calls are TRBV5-1 and TRBJ2-1; the D is unclear. The V gene's germline CDR1 is SGHRS and CDR2 YFSETQ. V lost 0 bases and J 2 bases, leaving 9 bases between the germline ends. CDR3 length: 15 amino acids. As DNA, the CDR3 is TGCGCCAGCAGCTTGGGCGTCCTAACCTACAATGAGCAGTTCTTC. Its protein is CASSLGVLTYNEQFF.